These 18 T cell receptor beta chains were sequenced from one sample in a study of radiation and T cells in renal cell carcinoma. Here immunoSEQ multiplex PCR was the method, and the copy in TCRdb shows in-frame clones only, minus some. The sample holds some 120,000 clones; around 80% are singletons and the top ten take approximately 5%. Documented time point: blood 2 weeks post-SBRT. This sample's treatment: 15 Gy SBRT to primary tumor, nephrectomy 4 weeks later. The input for sequencing was blood, taken from a patient whose treatment included radiotherapy and nephrectomy. The receptors originated from a man aged 45-65 years with renal cell carcinoma.

The chain links TRBV7-9 to TRBJ1-2; D gene ambiguous. There are 14 residues in the CDR3. Trimming took off 0 bases at V and 3 bases at J, with 8 bases between the two ends. CDR1 is SEHNR and CDR2 is FQNEAQ in the germline V gene (reference sequence). CDR3 region: CASSLASPDYGYTF. Written as DNA, the CDR3 is TGTGCCAGCAGCTTAGCTTCTCCAGACTATGGCTACACCTTC.

V is TRBV19 and J is TRBJ2-7; D may be TRBD2 (6 bases). Trimming took 5 bases from V and 2 from J, leaving 19 bases between them. This CDR3 has 16 residues. Germline V CDR1 and CDR2: LNHDA, SQIVND (reference sequence). The CDR3 loop is CASSSLAGTPTYEQYF. In nucleotides, the CDR3 is TGTGCCAGTAGTTCACTTGCCGGGACTCCGACCTACGAGCAGTACTTC.

This clone was recorded once. This sequence joins TRBV29-1 and TRBJ2-3; 9 nucleotides line up with TRBD2. The CDR3 is made up of 14 amino acids. Germline trimming cut 4 bases from V and 0 bases from J; bases unmatched to any gene: 2. Germline V gene data show CDR1 as SQVTM and CDR2 as ANQGSEA. CDR3 in amino acids: CSVGGGASTDTQYF. DNA of the CDR3: TGCAGCGTTGGCGGGGGGGCAAGCACAGATACGCAGTATTTT.

This clone was observed many times. The chain recombines TRBV6-1 with TRBJ2-7; TRBD2 might be the D (5 bases). This CDR3 spans 15 amino acids. CDR1 and CDR2 (germline): MNHNS, SASEGT. Trimming took off 10 bases at V and 3 bases at J, with 22 bases between the two ends. Here the CDR3 DNA reads TGTGCCACCGGGTTCTTCCGGGATTACGGCTACGAGCAGTACTTC. Its translation is CATGFFRDYGYEQYF.

The chain is built from TRBV15 and TRBJ2-7, with TRBD2 matching over 7 bases. J gave up 5 bases and V 0 bases, and 13 bases lay outside the gene matches. CDR3 size: 17 residues. In germline, CDR1 is LNHNV, CDR2 YYDKDF (reference sequence). This chain's CDR3 is CATSRDRGWEGPDEQYF. The CDR3 nucleotides read TGTGCCACCAGCAGAGATCGAGGGTGGGAGGGCCCGGACGAGCAGTACTTC.

In this sample, this clone turned up a few times. This sequence joins TRBV6-1 and TRBJ1-1, with a tentative D call TRBD1 (5 bases). The germline gives CDR1 MNHNS, CDR2 SASEGT. This CDR3 contains 14 residues. V lost 2 bases and J 5 bases, leaving 12 bases between the germline ends. The CDR3 sequence: CASSEQGSQTEAFF. CDR3 in DNA: TGTGCCAGCAGTGAACAGGGATCACAAACTGAAGCTTTCTTT.

In its sample, this clone was seen a few times. The chain recombines TRBV5-1 with TRBJ2-7; 8 bases are shared with TRBD1. The CDR3 totals 14 residues. The germline gives CDR1 SGHRS, CDR2 YFSETQ. Germline trimming cut 0 bases from V and 3 bases from J; bases unmatched to any gene: 2. CDR3 amino acids: CASSLGGQGYEQYF. The CDR3 DNA is TGCGCCAGCAGCTTGGGTGGACAGGGCTACGAGCAGTACTTC.

This chain uses TRBV29-1 with TRBJ2-7; TRBD2 might be the D (6 bases). V was shortened by 4 bases and J by 4 bases, with 14 bases between the two germline ends. This CDR3 has 13 amino acids. Germline V CDR1 and CDR2: SQVTM, ANQGSEA. The CDR3 loop is CSVVTRFSYEQYF. The CDR3 DNA follows: TGCAGCGTTGTGACTAGATTTTCGTACGAGCAGTACTTC.

The genes are TRBV4-2 and TRBJ2-2; D may be TRBD1 (6 bases). The germline V gene encodes CDR1 LGHNA and CDR2 YNFKEQ. The CDR3 consists of 16 residues. V lost 1 base and J 0 bases, leaving 9 bases between the germline ends. CDR3: CASSQGKGANTGELFF. DNA for the CDR3: TGTGCCAGCAGCCAAGGGAAGGGGGCGAACACCGGGGAGCTGTTTTTT.

The DNA of the CDR3 is TGTGCCAGCAGCCAACTAGCGGGGGTCGGGAATGAGCAGTTCTTC. Amino acid sequence: CASSQLAGVGNEQFF. The chain recombines TRBV7-2 with TRBJ2-1; 11 nucleotides align to TRBD2. CDR1 and CDR2 from the germline V gene are SGHTA and FQGNSA. This CDR3 is built from 15 residues. V was pared by 5 bases and J by 7 bases, with 7 bases of the junction left unmatched.

The chain combines TRBV18 with TRBJ2-7, with no clear D. CDR1 is KGHSH, CDR2 LQKENI, per germline. The CDR3 spans 13 residues. With 4 bases removed from V and 0 bases from J, the gap between germline ends came to 7 bases. The CDR3 protein is CASSQVDSYEQYF. CDR3 bases: TGTGCCAGCTCACAGGTCGACTCCTACGAGCAGTACTTC.

The chain couples TRBV5-4 to TRBJ2-5; TRBD1 matches at 7 bases. The trim removed 5 bases at V and 5 bases at J, leaving 12 bases unmatched. CDR3 length: 15 residues. The germline CDR1 and CDR2 sequences are SGHNT and YYREEE (reference sequence). The CDR3 coding sequence is TGTGCCAGCAGTTTTATGAACAGGGGCGGGGAGACCCAGTACTTC. Protein product: CASSFMNRGGETQYF.

Many counts were recorded for this clone. Here the CDR3 DNA reads TGTGCCAGCAGTGACTACCAGCAGTTCTTC. The encoded protein is CASSDYQQFF. J is TRBJ2-1 and V is TRBV2; D not resolved. The germline V and J ends were trimmed by 3 bases and 11 bases, with 5 bases remaining between them. Germline V CDR1 and CDR2: SNHLY, FYNNEI. This CDR3 comprises 10 residues.

The chain carries TRBV4-3 and TRBJ2-3; D gene unclear. The ends were cut back, 2 bases at V and 1 base at J, with 7 bases in the middle. The CDR3 spans 14 residues. Germline V CDR1 and CDR2: LGHNA, YSLEER. CDR3 DNA sequence: TGCGCCAGCAGCCAACAAGGAGGCACAGATACGCAGTATTTT. Translating gives CASSQQGGTDTQYF.

The CDR3 loop reads CASSPTGGGQPQHF. In DNA form, the CDR3 reads TGTGCCAGTAGTCCGACAGGGGGCGGTCAGCCCCAGCATTTT. The chain recombines TRBV19 with TRBJ1-5; 10 bases agree with TRBD1. The CDR3 consists of 14 residues. CDR1 is LNHDA and CDR2 is SQIVND in the germline V gene (reference sequence). Trimming took 5 bases from V and 6 from J; bases not matched to a gene: 4.

The chain uses TRBV28 and TRBJ1-4; weak D call: TRBD1 (6 bases). Germline CDR1 reads MDHEN; CDR2 reads SYDVKM. V gave up 2 bases and J gave up 8 bases, with 9 bases separating them. CDR3 size: 13 residues. CDR3 region: CASSLQGREKLFF. The CDR3 DNA reads TGTGCCAGCAGTTTACAGGGGCGGGAAAAACTGTTTTTT.

The rearrangement joins TRBV2 to TRBJ1-2, with 7 bases fitting TRBD1. Germline-derived CDR1 and CDR2 are SNHLY and FYNNEI. This CDR3 comprises 14 residues. Trimming cost V 9 bases and J 2 bases; bases outside gene matches: 9. This chain's CDR3 is CASTFQTGNYGYTF. CDR3 DNA sequence: TGTGCCAGTACCTTTCAGACAGGGAACTATGGCTACACCTTC.

V gene TRBV19 combines with J gene TRBJ2-1; 10 bases align to TRBD2. Trimming cost V 1 base and J 0 bases; bases outside gene matches: 6. CDR3 length: 18 amino acids. Germline V lookup: CDR1 LNHDA, CDR2 SQIVND (reference sequence). DNA for the CDR3: TGTGCCAGTAGTATAGCTAGCGGGAGTATAATCTCCTACAATGAGCAGTTCTTC. As protein: CASSIASGSIISYNEQFF.